This T cell receptor (beta chain) appears in the sequencing data of a study of OX40 agonist ivuxolimab in advanced cancers. The repertoire was sequenced with immunoSEQ multiplex PCR; TCRdb's copy has only in-frame clones and lacks some. The table lists 60,000 to 85,000 clones, approximately 87% of them singletons, with roughly 0.98% in the top ten. The V gene's germline CDR1 is LGHNA and CDR2 YSLEER. The length of the CDR3 is 13 residues. Between the trimmed V and J ends, which lost 4 bases and 3 bases, there was a span of 6 bases. The clonotype comes from an adult with an advanced solid tumor such as melanoma, head and neck, liver or kidney cancer. J is TRBJ2-2 and V is TRBV4-3, with TRBD1 as a possible D gene (5 bases). The sample was CD4+ or CD8+ T cells sorted from blood, taken in a trial of the OX40 agonist ivuxolimab. In DNA, the CDR3 is TGCGCCAGCAGCCTAGGGGACACCGGGGAGCTGTTTTTT. Its protein is CASSLGDTGELFF.